Listed below are T cell receptor beta chains from one sample, sequenced in a study of CD8+ T cells in alopecia areata. Some clones are missing from TCRdb's copy, which holds only in-frame ones; the method was immunoSEQ multiplex PCR. This repertoire shows over 100,000 clones, around 49% found once; its top ten account for under 20%. Sequencing used CD8+ T cells sorted from blood, obtained at week 0. Source of these receptors: a human donor with alopecia areata. The CDR3 runs from the conserved cysteine through the conserved F or W. D genes are given only for firm matches. Part of the rows lack a size; the others show once, few, many or a class for expanded clones.

>NA|few|TRBJ1-2|TRBV19
TGTGCCGCACAAGGGGACGGTGACAGTTATGGCTACACCTTC
CAAQGDGDSYGYTF
>TRBD1|few|TRBJ2-5|TRBV25-1
TGTGCCAGCAGTGAATTTCAGGGACAGGAGACCCAGTACTTC
CASSEFQGQETQYF
>NA|NA|TRBJ1-5|TRBV23-1
TGCGCCAGCAGTCAATCATCCGGGATTAGCAATCAGCCCCAGCATTTT
CASSQSSGISNQPQHF
>NA|few|TRBJ1-2|TRBV6-6
TGTGCCAGCAGTCCCGGGACACCTAACTATGGCTACACCTTC
CASSPGTPNYGYTF
>TRBD1|NA|TRBJ1-1|TRBV29-1
TGCAGCGCGCGACAGGGCAGAAAAACTGAAGCTTTCTTT
CSARQGRKTEAFF
>NA|once|TRBJ2-3|TRBV29-1
TGCAGCGTTGAAGATGGAGCCCGCCTTATAGATACGCAGTATTTT
CSVEDGARLIDTQYF
>TRBD1|NA|TRBJ1-5|TRBV30
TGTGCCTGGAGTGTCAGGGGGATAATGAATCAGCCCCAGCATTTT
CAWSVRGIMNQPQHF
>TRBD2|NA|TRBJ2-5|TRBV13
TGTGCCAGCAGCTCGACTAGCGGGGTTTGGGAGACCCAGTACTTC
CASSSTSGVWETQYF
>NA|NA|TRBJ2-5|TRBV27
TGTGCCAGCAGTTGGGGCCAGACCCAGTACTTC
CASSWGQTQYF
>NA|NA|TRBJ2-5|TRBV29-1
TGCAGCGGCCAGGGGGAGACCCAGTACTTC
CSGQGETQYF